This T cell receptor (beta chain) was profiled in a study of blood T cell repertoires in COVID-19. Looking at the study overall: Specimens from acute and convalescent COVID-19 originated in the United States, Italy and Spain.

This clone was observed a single time. V was clipped by 0 bases and J by 2 bases; unmatched bases: 9. The CDR3 totals 18 residues. The germline gives CDR1 SGHNT, CDR2 YENEEA. The assay was immunoSEQ multiplex PCR, and TCRdb's table has in-frame clones only and misses some. The sample lists some 180,000 clones; around four fifths were seen once. Sequenced sample: peripheral blood. The clonotype was recovered from an elderly woman with COVID-19, enrolled during active disease. This sequence joins TRBV11-3 and TRBJ2-2; TRBD2 aligns across 7 bases. The CDR3 nucleotides are TGTGCCAGCAGCTTAGAGGGGGTGGAGCGGGACAACACCGGGGAGCTGTTTTTT. This gives the protein CASSLEGVERDNTGELFF. The variable domain in full, completed from reference TRBV11-3 and TRBJ2-2, reads EAGVVQSPRYKIIEKKQPVAFWCNPISGHNTLYWYLQNLGQGPELLIRYENEEAVDDSQLPKDRFSAERLKGVDSTLKIQPAELGDSAVYLCASSLEGVERDNTGELFFGEGSRLTVL.